Each of the 21 T cell receptor beta chains below was sequenced from the same sample in a study of blood T cell repertoires in COVID-19. Repertoires were generated with immunoSEQ multiplex PCR, while TCRdb's copy carries only in-frame clones and drops some. The table includes roughly 140,000 clones, roughly 84% detected once. Sample: peripheral blood. The receptors were sampled from a human donor in a cohort sampled during active COVID-19.

V and J are TRBV5-4 and TRBJ2-7, with 9 bases matching TRBD1. J lost 7 bases, V lost 3 bases, and 11 bases had no gene match. Germline V lookup: CDR1 SGHNT, CDR2 YYREEE (reference sequence). This CDR3 has 15 amino acids. DNA of the CDR3: TGTGCCAGCAGCTGGACAGGGGACTACGTTAAGGAGCAGTACTTC. This translates into CASSWTGDYVKEQYF.

The chain couples TRBV7-6 to TRBJ2-2; 7 positions match TRBD2. This CDR3 comprises 15 residues. Germline V gene data show CDR1 as SGHVS and CDR2 as FNYEAQ. With V trimmed by 5 bases and J by 6 bases, 9 bases remained unmatched. The CDR3 DNA reads TGTGCCAGCAGCCCCCGGACTAGTTGGGCCGGGGAGCTGTTTTTT. Translated: CASSPRTSWAGELFF.

In this sample, this clone turned up once. The chain links TRBV19 to TRBJ2-7; D not resolved. Per the germline V gene, CDR1 is LNHDA and CDR2 is SQIVND (reference sequence). CDR3 length equals 13 residues. The germline V and J ends were trimmed by 0 bases and 2 bases, with 5 bases remaining between them. The CDR3 reads CASSIDRAYEQYF. For the CDR3, the DNA is TGTGCCAGTAGTATAGACCGGGCCTACGAGCAGTACTTC. Full variable domain (missing parts from reference TRBV19 and TRBJ2-7): DGGITQSPKYLFRKEGQNVTLSCEQNLNHDAMYWYRQDPGQGLRLIYYSQIVNDFQKGDIAEGYSVSREKKESFPLTVTSAQKNPTAFYLCASSIDRAYEQYFGPGTRLTVT.

This chain joins TRBV12-3 or TRBV12-4 and TRBJ1-2; D remains unclear. V dropped 7 bases and J dropped 6 bases, with 9 bases sitting between them. The CDR3 has 11 residues. The CDR3 reads CASTGRNGYTF. CDR3 sequence (DNA): TGTGCCAGCACCGGCAGGAATGGCTACACCTTC.

This clone has a handful of counts. The gene calls are TRBV28 and TRBJ1-5; 7 bases align to TRBD1. Trimming removed 6 bases from V and 3 bases from J; junction bases left unmatched: 5. This CDR3 comprises 14 residues. The germline CDR1 and CDR2 sequences are MDHEN and SYDVKM. The CDR3 coding sequence is TGTGCCAGCAGGGGGACAGAATTCAATCAGCCCCAGCATTTT. Translation: CASRGTEFNQPQHF. Full variable domain (rest looked up from reference TRBV28 and TRBJ1-5): DVKVTQSSRYLVKRTGEKVFLECVQDMDHENMFWYRQDPGLGLRLIYFSYDVKMKEKGDIPEGYSVSREKKERFSLILESASTNQTSMYLCASRGTEFNQPQHFGDGTRLSIL.

The gene calls are TRBV7-2 and TRBJ2-3, with 7 bases matching TRBD1. V dropped 5 bases and J dropped 4; count of bases not matched to a gene: 3. This CDR3 is built from 13 residues. Looked up from germline, CDR1 is SGHTA and CDR2 is FQGNSA. For the CDR3, the DNA is TGTGCCAGCAGCCGACAGGGATCAGATACGCAGTATTTT. Translating it yields CASSRQGSDTQYF.

This clone was counted a single time. The chain carries TRBV11-3 and TRBJ1-2; D ambiguous. Deletions cut 5 bases from V and 1 base from J, with 8 bases between. CDR1 is SGHNT and CDR2 is YENEEA in the germline V gene. The CDR3 is 13 amino acids. In nucleotides, the CDR3 is TGTGCCAGCAGCCCGGGAGTTAACTATGGCTACACCTTC. This gives the protein CASSPGVNYGYTF.

Here the CDR3 DNA reads TGTGCCAGCAGTTTGGAACAGGTGTTCCATTCACCCCTCCACTTT. Translated: CASSLEQVFHSPLHF. The V and J genes are TRBV6-5 and TRBJ1-6; tentatively, D is TRBD1 (5 bases). V dropped 4 bases and J dropped 8 bases, with 15 bases sitting between them. CDR1 is MNHEY, CDR2 SVGAGI, per germline. The CDR3 loop spans 15 amino acids.

The chain couples TRBV11-3 to TRBJ2-5; D is ambiguous. The CDR3 spans 15 residues. Germline V gene sequence: CDR1 SGHNT, CDR2 YENEEA. Trimming stripped 1 base from V and 5 bases from J, with 14 bases between. The CDR3 region has the DNA TGTGCCAGCAGCTTAGCCCGGGTTCAGTGGGAGACCCAGTACTTC. This sequence encodes CASSLARVQWETQYF.

The V and J genes are TRBV9 and TRBJ1-2; D is possibly TRBD1 (5 bases). The CDR3 covers 15 residues. V lost 0 bases, J lost 2 bases, and 11 bases lay in between. CDR1 and CDR2 from the germline V gene are SGDLS and YYNGEE. CDR3 nucleotides: TGTGCCAGCAGCGTAGCCAGCGACAGAAACTATGGCTACACCTTC. This gives the protein CASSVASDRNYGYTF.

This sequence joins TRBV3-1 (or the pseudogene TRBV3-2) and TRBJ1-4; D is undetermined. With 6 bases removed from V and 0 bases from J, the gap between germline ends came to 11 bases. There are 15 residues in the CDR3. CDR1 and CDR2 from the germline V gene are LGHDT and YNNKEL (reference sequence). The CDR3 nucleotides read TGTGCCAGCAGTCATGCTAGCGCAACTAATGAAAAACTGTTTTTT. Protein sequence: CASSHASATNEKLFF.

This clone was seen only once. The chain employs TRBV2 and TRBJ1-5, with 7 bases identical to TRBD1. Trimming cost V 6 bases and J 5 bases; bases outside gene matches: 7. The CDR3 length is 14 residues. From germline, CDR1 is SNHLY and CDR2 FYNNEI. Here the CDR3 reads CASSGTAHDQPQHF. The CDR3 DNA follows: TGTGCCAGCAGCGGGACAGCACACGATCAGCCCCAGCATTTT.

The chain joins TRBV5-4 to TRBJ2-3; D might be TRBD2 (6 bases). Germline lookup yields CDR1 SGHNT and CDR2 YYREEE (reference sequence). The CDR3 loop spans 16 amino acids. V was clipped by 4 bases and J by 1 base, with 16 bases between them. CDR3 coding DNA: TGTGCCAGCAGCCCCAACCTAGAGCGGGGCACAGATACGCAGTATTTT. This codes for CASSPNLERGTDTQYF. Together with reference TRBV5-4 and TRBJ2-3, the CDR3 gives the full variable domain: ETGVTQSPTHLIKTRGQQVTLRCSSQSGHNTVSWYQQALGQGPQFIFQYYREEENGRGNFPPRFSGLQFPNYSSELNVNALELDDSALYLCASSPNLERGTDTQYFGPGTRLTVL.

This chain connects TRBV5-1 to TRBJ2-2; a possible D gene is TRBD2 (6 bases). The CDR3 runs to 16 residues. V was pared by 0 bases and J by 0 bases, with 9 bases between. Germline V lookup: CDR1 SGHRS, CDR2 YFSETQ. CDR3 amino acids: CASSLAGGTNTGELFF. The CDR3 DNA sequence: TGCGCCAGCAGCTTGGCTGGAGGGACGAACACCGGGGAGCTGTTTTTT.

This clone was observed a few times. V gene TRBV14 combines with J gene TRBJ2-7, with TRBD2 identical over 12 bases. The CDR3 is 17 amino acids. Germline CDR1 is SGHDN and CDR2 is FVKESK. J lost 6 bases, V lost 5 bases, and 14 bases had no gene match. The DNA for the CDR3 is TGTGCCAGCAGCTCATTTCAAGCGGCTAGCGGGGGGGGCGAGCAGTACTTC. It is translated as CASSSFQAASGGGEQYF.

This sequence joins TRBV6-6 and TRBJ1-2; the D gene is possibly TRBD1 (5 bases). Germline CDR1 and CDR2: MNHNY and SVGAGI (reference sequence). V was pared by 6 bases and J by 7 bases, with 15 bases between. This CDR3 spans 13 amino acids. CDR3 bases: TGTGCCAGCAGCGTTTGGGGGGAGGGTGGCTACACCTTC. Protein product: CASSVWGEGGYTF.

V usage is TRBV5-5 and J usage is TRBJ2-1, with 8 bases lining up with TRBD1. Germline loops: CDR1 SGHKS, CDR2 YYEKEE (reference sequence). The CDR3 runs to 16 residues. The V and J ends lost 3 bases and 9 bases, in that order; junction bases with no gene match: 14. CDR3 nucleotides: TGTGCCAGCAGCTACTATTCAGGGGGCGCGGGTGGTGAGCAGTTCTTC. This encodes CASSYYSGGAGGEQFF.

This chain links TRBV7-3 with TRBJ1-2; a weak D match, TRBD1 (6 bases). In germline, CDR1 is SGHTA, CDR2 FQGTGA. Trimming left V 4 bases short and J 7 bases short, with 19 bases between. The CDR3 extends over 15 amino acids. CDR3 nucleotides: TGTGCCAGCAGCTCGCTCGGGGGGGCATTTATTGGCTACACCTTC. Protein product: CASSSLGGAFIGYTF.

Points on this clone: The sample contains more than one DNA sequence encoding this CDR3. The V call is TRBV3-1 (or the pseudogene TRBV3-2), the J call TRBJ1-1; 7 bases align to TRBD1. The CDR3 contains 11 residues. J was trimmed by 8 bases and V by 3 bases; bases with no gene match: 0. Germline V gene lookup returns CDR1 LGHDT and CDR2 YNNKEL (reference sequence). CDR3 region: CASSQTGEAFF. The CDR3 DNA follows: TGTGCCAGCAGCCAGACAGGGGAAGCTTTCTTT.

This clone was seen a few times. V is TRBV30 and J is TRBJ1-1, with D hard to call. Trimming removed 6 bases from V and 0 bases from J, with 11 bases in between. The CDR3 totals 13 residues. Germline V gene data show CDR1 as GTSNPN and CDR2 as SVGIG (reference sequence). The CDR3 sequence: CACRGLLNTEAFF. CDR3 sequence (DNA): TGTGCCTGCCGGGGATTATTGAACACTGAAGCTTTCTTT. The full variable domain, in which reference TRBV30 and TRBJ1-1 provide the parts outside the CDR3, is SQTIHQWPATLVQPVGSPLSLECTVEGTSNPNLYWYRQAAGRGLQLLFYSVGIGQISSEVPQNLSASRPQDRQFILSSKKLLLSDSGFYLCACRGLLNTEAFFGQGTRLTVV.

This clone was detected many times. The V call is TRBV6-6, the J call TRBJ2-7, with D possibly TRBD1 on 5 matching bases. Trimming left V 0 bases short and J 9 bases short, with 15 bases between. The CDR3 has 14 residues. Looked up from germline, CDR1 is MNHNY and CDR2 is SVGAGI (reference sequence). In nucleotides, the CDR3 is TGTGCCAGCAGTTACTCTGGGCAGGGAAGTCGGCAGTACTTC. Its protein product is CASSYSGQGSRQYF.